Listed below are T cell receptor beta chains from one sample, sequenced in a study of T cell changes during pregnancy in multiple sclerosis. Sequencing was performed with immunoSEQ multiplex PCR; in TCRdb, only in-frame clones are kept and a portion is missing. The sample has 95,000 to 110,000 clones, approximately 90% seen once. Here the sequenced sample was peripheral blood, taken in the third trimester of pregnancy. These TCRs come from a female donor in good health, enrolled as a control in a pregnancy study. Each CDR3 is given with its conserved first and last residue. Each record gives: D gene, clone size, V gene, J gene, CDR3 DNA, CDR3 protein. D genes are given only for firm matches. Rows give clone size only sometimes, using once, few, many, or a class for an expanded clone.

>.|.|TRBV5-6|TRBJ1-1
TGTGCCAGCAGCTTGGGTGGGGGCCGCACTGAAGCTTTCTTT
CASSLGGGRTEAFF
>TRBD1|once|TRBV13|TRBJ1-3
TGTGCCAGCCCTAACTGGGACAGGGGGCAGTTCGGGGGAAACACCATATATTTT
CASPNWDRGQFGGNTIYF
>TRBD2|once|TRBV5-5|TRBJ2-7
TGTGCCAGCAGCTTCCGGGACTACGCGTTCTACGAGCAGTACTTC
CASSFRDYAFYEQYF
>TRBD2|.|TRBV6-6|TRBJ2-7
TGTGCCAGCAGTTATAGGCGGGGGGGCCTTTACTACGAGCAGTACTTC
CASSYRRGGLYYEQYF
>.|.|TRBV29-1|TRBJ1-2
TGCAGCGTTGAACAGGCAGCTAACTATGGCTACACCTTC
CSVEQAANYGYTF
>TRBD1|.|TRBV4-3|TRBJ2-5
TGCGCCAGCAGCCAGGGACAGGGGGATTGGGAGACCCAGTACTTC
CASSQGQGDWETQYF
>TRBD1|.|TRBV7-8|TRBJ1-1
TGTGCCAGCAGCTCTCGAGAAGGAGGGGGCATCACTGAAGCTTTCTTT
CASSSREGGGITEAFF
>TRBD2|.|TRBV7-3|TRBJ2-3
TGTGCCAGCAGCCCACACAGCGGGGGGGCCCTAGATACGCAGTATTTT
CASSPHSGGALDTQYF
>TRBD1|.|TRBV6-4|TRBJ2-1
TGTGCCAGCAGTGACTCAGACAGGGGTCACAATGAGCAGTTCTTC
CASSDSDRGHNEQFF
>.|.|TRBV5-1|TRBJ1-1
TGCGCCAGCAGCTTGGCCAGGAGGGGGGGCACTGAAGCTTTCTTT
CASSLARRGGTEAFF
>.|.|TRBV30|TRBJ1-2
TGTGCCTGGAGTGTAAGGGGATCAGGTGGCTACACCTTC
CAWSVRGSGGYTF
>TRBD1|.|TRBV12-5|TRBJ1-5
TGTGCTAGTGGTTCCGACAGGGAAAACGGCAATCAGCCCCAGCATTTT
CASGSDRENGNQPQHF
>.|.|TRBV6-6|TRBJ1-2
TGTGCCAGCAGTTACTCGGGCGCAGGGCGAGATGGCTACACCTTC
CASSYSGAGRDGYTF
>.|.|TRBV5-1|TRBJ1-1
TGCGCCAGCAGCTTCCGGGGGGCAGGAACTGAAGCTTTCTTT
CASSFRGAGTEAFF
>.|.|TRBV5-6|TRBJ2-2
TGTGCCAGCAGCCAATTATCGGGACTCCTGAACACCGGGGAGCTGTTTTTT
CASSQLSGLLNTGELFF
>TRBD1|.|TRBV15|TRBJ1-1
TGTGCCACCAGCTCAGGAGGGGGCAGAGCTTTCTTT
CATSSGGGRAFF
>.|.|TRBV4-3|TRBJ1-2
TGCGCCAGCAGCCAAGAAATTGAGGTTAGCTATGGCTACACCTTC
CASSQEIEVSYGYTF
>.|.|TRBV19|TRBJ1-1
TGTGCCAGTTCGCCCGGAGGAAACACTGAAGCTTTCTTT
CASSPGGNTEAFF
>TRBD1|once|TRBV7-9|TRBJ2-7
TGTGCCAGCAGCACAGACAGGGGCGAGCAGTACTTC
CASSTDRGEQYF
>.|.|TRBV27|TRBJ2-5
TGTGCCAGCAGTTCAAATGGGGCAACCCAGTACTTC
CASSSNGATQYF
>.|.|TRBV10-3|TRBJ2-1
TGTGCCATCAGTGAGTCGTGGAGCTCCTACAATGAGCAGTTCTTC
CAISESWSSYNEQFF
>.|.|TRBV5-6|TRBJ2-7
TGTGCCAGCAGCTTGCCCGGGAGCTCCTACGAGCAGTACTTC
CASSLPGSSYEQYF
>.|.|TRBV4-1|TRBJ2-7
TGCGCCAGCAGCCAACGTTTGAGCTCCTACGAGCAGTACTTC
CASSQRLSSYEQYF